This T cell receptor beta chain was obtained from a study of cytomegalovirus exposure and HLA in healthy donors. V trimming: 5 bases; J trimming: 6 bases; junction bases outside the gene matches: 2. Germline assignment: CDR1 SGHTA and CDR2 FQGNSA. This CDR3 spans 13 amino acids. This clone was picked up one time. What it binds is not known. Whole-study results and caveats: Reports showed the classifier diagnosing cytomegalovirus status with high specificity and sensitivity. A later analysis appeared to link common viral pathogens to several of the most significant clusters. A prior analysis recorded that most TCR beta V segments were productive about 87% or about 30% of the time.

Vbeta (60) and Jbeta (13) primers were used in the PCR. Only in-frame clones appear in the TCRdb table, and some are missing; sequencing was by immunoSEQ multiplex PCR. This table has approximately 200,000 clones, roughly four fifths appearing once. The sample comprised PBMCs. The clonotype originates from a woman in her 30s in good health and CMV-seropositive. The chain combines TRBV7-2 with TRBJ2-7; 12 positions match TRBD2. CDR3 protein: CASSRLAGAEQYF. The CDR3 coding sequence is TGTGCCAGCAGCCGACTAGCGGGAGCCGAGCAGTACTTC.